This is a list of T cell receptor beta chains from one sample in a study of T-cell reconstitution after alpha-beta-depleted transplantation in children. TCRdb re-called the PCR reads with MiXCR, one entry per CDR3 protein. The data contain some 600,000 distinct CDR3 sequences, 10% to 15% of them singletons. This specimen was PBMCs, mostly from graft donor cells, taken 360 days after TCRalphabeta/CD19-depleted stem cell transplant. The receptors were sampled from a male patient between 5 and 17 years old who had a stem cell transplant for acute myeloid leukemia, so the T cells may come from the graft donor. CDR3s include the opening cysteine and the closing phenylalanine or tryptophan. The D gene is left open where the match is weak. A row's size may be missing; if present it is once, few, many or a size class.

>NA|TRBD2|TRBJ2-7|TRBV28
CASSLGTSDYEQYF
TGTGCCAGCAGTTTAGGGACTAGCGACTACGAGCAGTACTTC
>NA|NA|TRBJ2-1|TRBV30
CAWSFGYNEQFF
TGTGCCTGGAGCTTTGGGTACAATGAGCAGTTCTTC
>NA|NA|TRBJ2-4|TRBV12-3/TRBV12-4
CASASQGRQNIQYF
TGTGCCAGCGCAAGCCAGGGCCGCCAAAACATTCAGTACTTC
>NA|TRBD1|TRBJ1-2|TRBV19
CASSMTGSGYTF
TGTGCCAGTAGTATGACAGGGAGTGGCTACACCTTC
>NA|NA|TRBJ2-3|TRBV15
CATSRRLEDTQYF
TGTGCCACCAGCCGTCGACTGGAAGATACGCAGTATTTT
>NA|TRBD2|TRBJ2-2|TRBV28
CASSLSRVFSGGRGTGELFF
TGTGCCAGCAGTTTATCCCGTGTCTTTAGCGGGGGAAGGGGTACCGGGGAGCTGTTTTTT
>NA|TRBD2|TRBJ2-4|TRBV5-1
CASSWTTSVRAEAKNIQYF
TGCGCCAGCAGCTGGACGACTAGCGTGAGGGCCGAAGCCAAAAACATTCAGTACTTC
>few|TRBD1|TRBJ2-5|TRBV20-1
CSAHQAGTGPLETQYF
TGCAGTGCTCACCAGGCTGGGACAGGGCCTCTAGAGACCCAGTACTTC
>NA|NA|TRBJ2-7|TRBV7-8
CATRQRSSYEQYF
TGTGCCACCCGACAGAGGAGCTCCTACGAGCAGTACTTC
>NA|NA|TRBJ1-1|TRBV18
CASSPVAGEAFF
TGTGCCAGCTCACCAGTTGCAGGTGAAGCTTTCTTT
>few|TRBD2|TRBJ2-3|TRBV6-1
CASSLTSASTDTQYF
TGTGCCAGCAGTCTCACTAGCGCCAGCACAGATACGCAGTATTTT
>NA|NA|TRBJ2-6|TRBV2
CASRATQPSGANVLTF
TGTGCCAGCAGGGCGACCCAGCCCTCTGGGGCCAACGTCCTGACTTTC
>few|NA|TRBJ2-4|TRBV12-3/TRBV12-4
CASSFVKRGDIQYF
TGTGCCAGCAGTTTTGTTAAGCGCGGGGACATTCAGTACTTC
>few|TRBD2|TRBJ2-2|TRBV28
CASSHRGFGLAGAGGELFF
TGTGCCAGCAGCCACAGGGGTTTTGGACTAGCGGGAGCAGGAGGGGAGCTGTTTTTT
>few|NA|TRBJ2-5|TRBV7-3
CASSSGRGLLETQYF
TGTGCCAGCAGCTCCGGGAGAGGACTTCTCGAGACCCAGTACTTC
>few|NA|TRBJ2-4|TRBV2
CASSGPGGNIQYF
TGTGCCAGCAGTGGGCCAGGAGGAAACATTCAGTACTTC
>many|TRBD2|TRBJ2-3|TRBV7-8
CASSGGRWGTDTQYF
TGTGCCAGCTCCGGCGGGAGGTGGGGCACAGATACGCAGTATTTT
>NA|NA|TRBJ1-1|TRBV6-6
CASTHTSEAFF
TGTGCCAGCACCCATACCTCTGAAGCTTTCTTT
>NA|TRBD2|TRBJ2-1|TRBV20-1
CSARGLAGGYHEQFF
TGCAGTGCTAGGGGACTAGCGGGAGGTTACCATGAGCAGTTCTTC
>NA|TRBD2|TRBJ2-3|TRBV12-3/TRBV12-4
CASSLARSGFVTDTQYF
TGTGCCAGCAGTTTAGCTCGTAGCGGGTTCGTCACAGATACGCAGTATTTT
>NA|NA|TRBJ2-2|TRBV10-3
CAISESGGRTGELFF
TGTGCCATCAGTGAGTCCGGGGGGCGCACCGGGGAGCTGTTTTTT
>few|TRBD1|TRBJ1-5|TRBV4-2
CASSHDRDNQPQHF
TGTGCCAGCAGCCACGACAGGGACAATCAGCCCCAGCATTTT
>few|NA|TRBJ2-3|TRBV5-1
CASSSGLGDHLGTQYF
TGCGCCAGCAGCTCAGGGCTGGGGGACCACCTTGGTACGCAGTATTTT
>few|NA|TRBJ2-3|TRBV12-3/TRBV12-4
CASRPDGTDTQYF
TGTGCCAGCAGACCTGACGGAACAGATACGCAGTATTTT
>NA|TRBD2|TRBJ2-1|TRBV7-9
CASSLAVGLAGVNEQFF
TGTGCCAGCAGCTTAGCGGTTGGGCTAGCGGGAGTAAATGAGCAGTTCTTC
>many|NA|TRBJ2-3|TRBV9
CASSVPGQVDTQYF
TGTGCCAGCAGCGTTCCGGGACAAGTAGATACGCAGTATTTT
>few|TRBD2|TRBJ2-1|TRBV29-1
CSVEGTSALNEQFF
TGCAGCGTTGAAGGGACTAGCGCCCTCAATGAGCAGTTCTTC
>NA|NA|TRBJ2-2|TRBV6-5
CASSYRTVNTGELFF
TGTGCCAGCAGTTATAGAACGGTGAACACCGGGGAGCTGTTTTTT
>few|NA|TRBJ2-7|TRBV12-3/TRBV12-4
CASSLFRASYEQYF
TGTGCCAGCAGTTTGTTCAGGGCATCCTACGAGCAGTACTTC
>NA|TRBD1|TRBJ2-7|TRBV2
CASSEWQGAREQYF
TGTGCCAGCAGTGAGTGGCAGGGGGCGCGCGAGCAGTACTTC
>many|NA|TRBJ2-5|TRBV29-1
CSVESTGKETQYF
TGCAGCGTTGAAAGCACAGGGAAAGAGACCCAGTACTTC
>NA|NA|TRBJ2-7|TRBV2
CASSATPPDF
TGTGCCAGCAGTGCGACCCCCCCGGACTTC
>NA|TRBD1|TRBJ2-1|TRBV7-8
CASSLNRDSSYNEQFF
TGTGCCAGCAGCTTAAACCGGGACAGCTCCTACAATGAGCAGTTCTTC
>few|NA|TRBJ2-7|TRBV29-1
CSVEGGAHYEQYF
TGCAGCGTTGAAGGAGGGGCCCACTACGAGCAGTACTTC
>few|NA|TRBJ1-4|TRBV4-1
CASSQGAGANEKLFF
TGCGCCAGCAGCCAGGGGGCAGGGGCTAATGAAAAACTGTTTTTT
>NA|TRBD2|TRBJ2-7|TRBV12-3/TRBV12-4
CASSHGRAESREQYF
TGTGCCAGCAGCCACGGGAGGGCCGAGAGTCGCGAGCAGTACTTC
>NA|TRBD1|TRBJ2-5|TRBV5-4
CASSLGTGGRETQYF
TGTGCCAGCAGCTTGGGGACAGGGGGGCGAGAGACCCAGTACTTC
>NA|TRBD2|TRBJ2-1|TRBV20-1
CSARDTSKGPGLAGYNEQFF
TGCAGTGCTAGAGATACGAGTAAGGGGCCGGGACTAGCGGGCTACAATGAGCAGTTCTTC
>NA|NA|TRBJ2-7|TRBV18
CASSPKRDQPSEQYF
TGTGCCAGCTCACCAAAGAGGGATCAGCCGTCCGAGCAGTACTTC
>many|NA|TRBJ2-7|TRBV29-1
CSALGRGILSYEQYF
TGCAGCGCCCTGGGAAGAGGGATTCTATCCTACGAGCAGTACTTC
>NA|TRBD2|TRBJ2-3|TRBV6-2/TRBV6-3
CASSHPGGRAPDTQYF
TGTGCCAGCAGTCATCCAGGCGGGAGGGCCCCAGATACGCAGTATTTT
>NA|TRBD2|TRBJ2-2|TRBV14
CASSQDTTSGRVPNTGELFF
TGTGCCAGCAGCCAAGATACTACTAGCGGGAGGGTCCCGAACACCGGGGAGCTGTTTTTT
>few|NA|TRBJ2-1|TRBV3-1
CASSRPLSSYNEQFF
TGTGCCAGCAGCCGACCATTAAGCTCCTACAATGAGCAGTTCTTC
>many|NA|TRBJ2-7|TRBV27
CASSPRGYRYEQYF
TGTGCCAGCTCACCCAGGGGCTATCGGTACGAGCAGTACTTC
>NA|NA|TRBJ2-1|TRBV20-1
CSAQGGDEQFF
TGCAGTGCTCAGGGTGGGGATGAGCAGTTCTTC
>few|NA|TRBJ1-5|TRBV25-1
CASSQRAAKLARSNQPQHF
TGTGCCAGCAGTCAACGGGCCGCCAAACTAGCTCGGAGCAATCAGCCCCAGCATTTT
>NA|NA|TRBJ2-1|TRBV4-2
CASSQGRNGSLSNEQFF
TGTGCCAGCAGCCAAGGACGCAACGGGAGTTTGAGCAATGAGCAGTTCTTC
>many|TRBD1|TRBJ1-2|TRBV5-1
CASSRDRAYGYTF
TGCGCCAGCAGCCGGGACAGGGCTTACGGCTACACCTTC
>few|NA|TRBJ2-3|TRBV11-2
CASSLGPGPSDTQYF
TGTGCCAGCAGTTTAGGACCAGGGCCCTCAGATACGCAGTATTTT
>NA|TRBD2|TRBJ2-1|TRBV20-1
CSALRGTTNNEQFF
TGCAGTGCGCTTCGCGGGACTACTAACAATGAGCAGTTCTTC
>NA|NA|TRBJ1-1|TRBV20-1
CLRGGGTEAFF
TGCCTGAGGGGAGGAGGCACTGAAGCTTTCTTT
>many|NA|TRBJ2-5|TRBV5-1
CASSLESGIETQYF
TGCGCCAGCAGCTTGGAGTCAGGGATAGAGACCCAGTACTTC
>NA|NA|TRBJ2-1|TRBV20-1
CSARNHDPSDYNEQFF
TGCAGTGCTAGAAACCACGACCCTAGCGACTACAATGAGCAGTTCTTC
>many|TRBD1|TRBJ2-7|TRBV20-1
CSAKGQGTYEQYF
TGCAGTGCTAAGGGACAGGGGACCTACGAGCAGTACTTC
>few|NA|TRBJ2-7|TRBV28
CASGDAYEQYF
TGTGCCAGCGGGGACGCCTACGAGCAGTACTTC
>many|NA|TRBJ2-5|TRBV5-1
CASSLEGGNQETQYF
TGCGCCAGCAGCTTGGAAGGCGGGAACCAAGAGACCCAGTACTTC
>NA|NA|TRBJ2-7|TRBV7-9
CASSQTKYEQYF
TGTGCCAGCAGCCAGACCAAATACGAGCAGTACTTC
>NA|TRBD2|TRBJ2-1|TRBV29-1
CSVSGTSGRHGYNEQFF
TGCAGCGTGTCCGGGACTAGCGGGAGGCATGGCTACAATGAGCAGTTCTTC
>few|NA|TRBJ1-2|TRBV7-2
CASSFRDLYGYTF
TGTGCCAGCAGCTTTAGGGACCTCTATGGCTACACCTTC